This T cell receptor (beta chain) appears in the sequencing data of a study of graft-versus-host responses after intestinal transplantation. Trimming took off 0 bases at V and 11 bases at J, with 20 bases between the two ends. The CDR3 extends over 15 amino acids. Per the germline V gene, CDR1 is SGHRS and CDR2 is YFSETQ. The repertoire was sequenced with immunoSEQ multiplex PCR; TCRdb's copy has only in-frame clones and lacks some. Of about 120,000 clones listed, roughly 96% are singletons. A note on this clone: The antigen is unknown.

This receptor was identified in a human donor who received an intestinal transplant. This rearrangement joins TRBV5-1 to TRBJ2-5, with D possibly matching TRBD1 (5 bases). The sequences come from unstimulated CD8+ T cells sorted from spleen or lymph node cells, collected before intestinal transplant. CDR3 in amino acids: CASSLDQGNSYGQYF. In nucleotides, the CDR3 is TGCGCCAGCAGCTTGGACCAGGGTAACTCCTACGGGCAGTACTTC. Using reference TRBV5-1 and TRBJ2-5 for the parts outside the CDR3, the full variable domain is KAGVTQTPRYLIKTRGQQVTLSCSPISGHRSVSWYQQTPGQGLQFLFEYFSETQRNKGNFPGRFSGRQFSNSRSEMNVSTLELGDSALYLCASSLDQGNSYGQYFGPGTRLLVL.